The next 29 T cell receptor beta chains were all read from a single sample in a study of cytomegalovirus exposure and HLA in healthy donors. 60 Vbeta and 13 Jbeta primers were used in PCR. Only in-frame clones appear in the TCRdb table, and some are missing; sequencing was by immunoSEQ multiplex PCR. The sample has some 240,000 clones, about 90% seen once. The sequenced material came from PBMCs. The receptors originated from a girl aged 2-9 years in good health and CMV-seronegative.

The V and J genes are TRBV2 and TRBJ1-2, with TRBD1 as a possible D gene (6 bases). CDR3 length equals 15 residues. The V and J ends lost 1 base and 2 bases respectively, with 11 bases between them. The germline V gene has CDR1 SNHLY and CDR2 FYNNEI. CDR3 bases: TGTGCCAGCAGTGAAGGGCAGGGGCGGAACTATGGCTACACCTTC. Residues: CASSEGQGRNYGYTF. The variable domain in full, completed from reference TRBV2 and TRBJ1-2, reads EPEVTQTPSHQVTQMGQEVILRCVPISNHLYFYWYRQILGQKVEFLVSFYNNEISEKSEIFDDQFSVERPDGSNFTLKIRSTKLEDSAMYFCASSEGQGRNYGYTFGSGTRLTVV.

This chain links TRBV1 with TRBJ2-1; the DNA was not compared with TRBD2, the D call given in the table. TRBV1 is assigned pseudogene status. The CDR3 runs 14 residues. The CDR3: CTSSQRLAENEQFF. DNA of the CDR3: TGCACCAGCAGCCAGAGACTAGCGGAAAATGAGCAGTTCTTC.

V gene TRBV5-6 combines with J gene TRBJ2-7; 15 bases align to TRBD2. With 3 bases clipped from V and 0 bases from J, the junction kept 1 base outside the gene matches. Germline V gene sequence: CDR1 SGHDT, CDR2 YYEEEE. The CDR3 is 16 amino acids. CDR3 in amino acids: CASSWTSGRASYEQYF. In nucleotides, the CDR3 is TGTGCCAGCAGCTGGACTAGCGGGAGGGCCTCCTACGAGCAGTACTTC.

The J gene is TRBJ1-6, the V gene TRBV6-1; 7 positions agree with TRBD1. Germline trimming cut 1 base from V and 6 bases from J; bases unmatched to any gene: 3. This CDR3 region has 15 residues. CDR1 MNHNS and CDR2 SASEGT come from the germline V gene. The CDR3 loop reads CASSEGQGRNSPLHF. For the CDR3, the DNA is TGTGCCAGCAGTGAAGGACAGGGTCGTAATTCACCCCTCCACTTT.

The V gene is TRBV28, the J gene TRBJ2-3; 10 bases fit TRBD2. The CDR3 sequence is 15 residues long. Trimming took 6 bases from V and 5 from J; bases not matched to a gene: 8. CDR1 and CDR2 (germline): MDHEN, SYDVKM. The DNA of the CDR3 is TGTGCCAGCAGCCGAGCGGGGGGGCGGGGAGATACGCAGTATTTT. It yields the protein CASSRAGGRGDTQYF.

CDR3 loop: CASSLSAAGTVGGYTF. The CDR3 coding sequence is TGTGCCAGCAGTTTATCGGCGGCGGGGACAGTGGGTGGCTACACCTTC. The chain carries TRBV28 and TRBJ1-2; TRBD1 agrees at 7 bases. The CDR3 runs to 16 residues. V was clipped by 1 base and J by 7 bases; unmatched bases: 12. Germline V gives CDR1 MDHEN, CDR2 SYDVKM.

Here the CDR3 DNA reads TGTGCCAGTAGTCCCGGACAGGGCCTACCTGAAGCTTTCTTT. It encodes CASSPGQGLPEAFF. The chain combines TRBV19 with TRBJ1-1; 8 positions agree with TRBD1. Germline values: CDR1 LNHDA, CDR2 SQIVND (reference sequence). V dropped 5 bases and J dropped 6; count of bases not matched to a gene: 8. This CDR3 has 14 residues. The complete variable domain, with remaining parts taken from reference TRBV19 and TRBJ1-1, reads DGGITQSPKYLFRKEGQNVTLSCEQNLNHDAMYWYRQDPGQGLRLIYYSQIVNDFQKGDIAEGYSVSREKKESFPLTVTSAQKNPTAFYLCASSPGQGLPEAFFGQGTRLTVV.

The CDR3 loop reads CASSTRQGTLTDTQYF. The CDR3 region has the DNA TGTGCCAGCAGTACACGACAGGGGACCCTCACAGATACGCAGTATTTT. V usage is TRBV28 and J usage is TRBJ2-3, with 8 nucleotides matching TRBD1. Germline CDR1 is MDHEN and CDR2 is SYDVKM. Trimming at V came to 5 bases and at J to 2 bases, leaving 9 bases not matched to a gene. The CDR3 has 16 amino acids.

V usage is TRBV6-5 and J usage is TRBJ1-2; D might be TRBD1 (5 bases). Germline V gene sequence: CDR1 MNHEY, CDR2 SVGAGI. Trimming pared 1 base from V and 3 bases from J, leaving 12 bases between. This CDR3 comprises 15 residues. The CDR3 bases are TGTGCCAGCAGTTACTACCGGGACTCAGACTATGGCTACACCTTC. It codes for CASSYYRDSDYGYTF.

V usage is TRBV18 and J usage is TRBJ2-1; D remains ambiguous. V was trimmed by 2 bases and J by 5 bases, leaving 4 bases between them. The CDR3 contains 12 residues. Germline assignment: CDR1 KGHSH and CDR2 LQKENI. CDR3 in DNA: TGTGCCAGCTCACCATCCAACAATGAGCAGTTCTTC. Protein sequence: CASSPSNNEQFF. Based on the CDR3 plus reference TRBV18 and TRBJ2-1, the full variable domain is NAGVMQNPRHLVRRRGQEARLRCSPMKGHSHVYWYRQLPEEGLKFMVYLQKENIIDESGMPKERFSAEFPKEGPSILRIQQVVRGDSAAYFCASSPSNNEQFFGPGTRLTVL.

The chain links TRBV7-2 to TRBJ2-1; 11 nucleotides line up with TRBD2. CDR1 and CDR2 from the germline V gene are SGHTA and FQGNSA. The CDR3 length is 14 residues. V trimming: 5 bases; J trimming: 12 bases; junction bases outside the gene matches: 9. CDR3 region: CASSPRTSGPVQFF. The CDR3 DNA is TGTGCCAGCAGCCCAAGGACTAGCGGGCCGGTGCAGTTCTTC.

The rearrangement uses TRBV6-5 and TRBJ1-2; the D gene is possibly TRBD1 (5 bases). The CDR3 spans 13 residues. Germline V gene data show CDR1 as MNHEY and CDR2 as SVGAGI. V lost 6 bases and J 0 bases, leaving 8 bases between the germline ends. Here the CDR3 reads CASSMTANYGYTF. CDR3 nucleotide sequence: TGTGCCAGCAGCATGACAGCTAACTATGGCTACACCTTC.

V usage is TRBV9 and J usage is TRBJ2-5; a possible D gene is TRBD2 (6 bases). Between the trimmed V and J ends, which lost 4 bases and 5 bases, there was a span of 18 bases. The CDR3 sequence is 15 residues long. The germline CDR1 and CDR2 sequences are SGDLS and YYNGEE. The CDR3 here is CASSPHSGPGETQYF. The CDR3 bases are TGTGCCAGCAGCCCTCATAGCGGTCCAGGGGAGACCCAGTACTTC. Based on the CDR3 plus reference TRBV9 and TRBJ2-5, the full variable domain is DSGVTQTPKHLITATGQRVTLRCSPRSGDLSVYWYQQSLDQGLQFLIQYYNGEERAKGNILERFSAQQFPDLHSELNLSSLELGDSALYFCASSPHSGPGETQYFGPGTRLLVL.

CDR3 residues: CASSPFRTSIETQYF. The CDR3 DNA reads TGTGCCAGCAGCCCATTCCGGACTAGTATTGAGACCCAGTACTTC. V usage is TRBV7-9 and J usage is TRBJ2-5, with TRBD2 matching over 7 bases. CDR1 is SEHNR and CDR2 is FQNEAQ in the germline V gene (reference sequence). This CDR3 region has 15 residues. Trimming took 5 bases from V and 5 from J; bases not matched to a gene: 11. The complete variable domain, with remaining parts taken from reference TRBV7-9 and TRBJ2-5, reads DTGVSQNPRHKITKRGQNVTFRCDPISEHNRLYWYRQTLGQGPEFLTYFQNEAQLEKSRLLSDRFSAERPKGSFSTLEIQRTEQGDSAMYLCASSPFRTSIETQYFGPGTRLLVL.

There are a few counts of this clone. The chain uses TRBV19 and TRBJ1-6, with D uncertain. The CDR3 covers 12 residues. V lost 5 bases and J 5 bases, leaving 4 bases between the germline ends. The germline V gene encodes CDR1 LNHDA and CDR2 SQIVND (reference sequence). DNA for the CDR3: TGTGCCAGTAGTTTCAATAATTCACCCCTCCACTTT. The encoded protein is CASSFNNSPLHF.

This clone was recorded once. The V gene is TRBV29-1, the J gene TRBJ2-3; D gene unclear. Per germline, CDR1 SQVTM and CDR2 ANQGSEA. This CDR3 spans 14 amino acids. V lost 5 bases and J 2 bases, leaving 14 bases between the germline ends. CDR3 amino acids: CSVYRDDSTDTQYF. The CDR3 bases are TGCAGCGTTTACCGTGATGACTCCACAGATACGCAGTATTTT.

The chain recombines TRBV4-1 with TRBJ2-3, with TRBD2 as a possible D gene (5 bases). Germline-derived CDR1 and CDR2 are MGHRA and YSYEKL. Trimming pared 4 bases from V and 2 bases from J, leaving 10 bases between. The CDR3 runs to 14 residues. The CDR3 bases are TGCGCCAGCAGCCCCAGTAGCGCCACAGATACGCAGTATTTT. As protein: CASSPSSATDTQYF.

The chain couples TRBV20-1 to TRBJ2-7; TRBD1 is a possible D gene (6 bases). The CDR3 runs 11 residues. Trimming took 4 bases from V and 6 from J, leaving 10 bases between them. CDR1 is DFQATT, CDR2 SNEGSKA, per germline (reference sequence). CDR3 residues: CSATTGVEQYF. CDR3 nucleotide sequence: TGCAGTGCTACGACAGGTGTCGAGCAGTACTTC.

The gene calls are TRBV27 and TRBJ1-6; 9 positions match TRBD1. Germline-derived CDR1 and CDR2 are MNHEY and SMNVEV (reference sequence). The CDR3 is 15 residues long. Trimming removed 6 bases from V and 2 bases from J; junction bases left unmatched: 2. In nucleotides, the CDR3 is TGTGCCAGCAGCCGGACAGGGGCCTATAATTCACCCCTCCACTTT. Protein product: CASSRTGAYNSPLHF.

The chain combines TRBV15 with TRBJ1-3, with a weak D call TRBD1 (5 bases). The germline CDR1 and CDR2 sequences are LNHNV and YYDKDF (reference sequence). This CDR3 comprises 16 residues. V dropped 1 base and J dropped 2 bases, with 12 bases sitting between them. CDR3 sequence reads: CATSRGGGEAGNTIYF. The DNA for the CDR3 is TGTGCCACCAGCAGAGGTGGAGGGGAAGCTGGAAACACCATATATTTT. Complete variable domain (other parts from reference TRBV15 and TRBJ1-3): DAMVIQNPRYQVTQFGKPVTLSCSQTLNHNVMYWYQQKSSQAPKLLFHYYDKDFNNEADTPDNFQSRRPNTSFCFLDIRSPGLGDTAMYLCATSRGGGEAGNTIYFGEGSWLTVV.

The chain has TRBV5-1 and TRBJ2-7; weak D call: TRBD2 (5 bases). This CDR3 is 12 amino acids long. Trimming stripped 5 bases from V and 0 bases from J, with 6 bases between. CDR1 and CDR2 from the germline V gene are SGHRS and YFSETQ. CDR3 loop: CASRTNSYEQYF. Written as DNA, the CDR3 is TGCGCCAGCAGGACTAACTCCTACGAGCAGTACTTC.

The chain is built from TRBV5-1 and TRBJ2-3; 9 bases map to TRBD2. CDR3 length: 16 residues. The germline V gene encodes CDR1 SGHRS and CDR2 YFSETQ. The V gene end was trimmed by 4 bases and the J gene end by 5 bases; junction bases not matched to a gene: 11. The CDR3 spells CASSGLAGVGGDTQYF. The CDR3 bases are TGCGCCAGCAGCGGCTTAGCGGGAGTAGGTGGAGATACGCAGTATTTT.

This chain joins TRBV6-1 and TRBJ1-5; unclear D gene. The CDR3 has 13 amino acids. The germline gives CDR1 MNHNS, CDR2 SASEGT. Deletions cut 3 bases from V and 7 bases from J, with 10 bases between. The CDR3 DNA reads as TGTGCCAGCAGTGAGCCCCGGTACCAGCCCCAGCATTTT. Translating gives CASSEPRYQPQHF.

This clone was recorded a few times. The V gene is TRBV11-3, the J gene TRBJ2-7; no firm D call. This CDR3 region has 14 residues. Germline V gene sequence: CDR1 SGHNT, CDR2 YENEEA. V lost 1 base, J lost 7 bases, and 14 bases lay in between. The CDR3 region has the DNA TGTGCCAGCAGCTTAGGCGGCCCAGTTAGGGAGCAGTACTTC. It translates to CASSLGGPVREQYF.

The chain combines TRBV20-1 with TRBJ1-1; D may be TRBD1 (6 bases). The CDR3 runs 11 residues. Germline-derived CDR1 and CDR2 are DFQATT and SNEGSKA (reference sequence). V shed 6 bases and J shed 4 bases, with 9 bases lying between them. CDR3 in amino acids: CSATTGTEAFF. The CDR3 coding sequence is TGCAGTGCCACGACAGGCACTGAAGCTTTCTTT.

The rearrangement uses TRBV6-1 and TRBJ2-7; TRBD1 aligns across 7 bases. Losses at the gene ends were 8 bases for V and 0 bases for J; bases not matched to a gene: 10. The CDR3 has 15 residues. CDR1 MNHNS and CDR2 SASEGT come from the germline V gene. CDR3 sequence: CASEGLRDSSYEQYF. In DNA form, the CDR3 reads TGTGCCAGCGAAGGGTTGAGGGACAGCTCCTACGAGCAGTACTTC.

This chain connects TRBV11-3 to TRBJ2-2; 7 nucleotides match TRBD2. CDR3 size: 18 residues. The ends lost 1 base at V and 4 bases at J; junction bases unmatched: 12. From germline, CDR1 is SGHNT and CDR2 YENEEA. CDR3 bases: TGTGCCAGCAGCTTAGGTTCTTTGCGGGAGAGAGGCACCGGGGAGCTGTTTTTT. Amino acid sequence: CASSLGSLRERGTGELFF.

V usage is TRBV7-6 and J usage is TRBJ2-7; the match to TRBD2 covers 12 bases. The CDR3 contains 15 residues. Unmatched junction bases numbered 8, after V lost 6 bases and J lost 5 bases. Germline loops: CDR1 SGHVS, CDR2 FNYEAQ. The DNA for the CDR3 is TGTGCCAGCAGGGAGACTAGCGGGAGTCCCAACGAGCAGTACTTC. It yields the protein CASRETSGSPNEQYF.

The V gene is TRBV27, the J gene TRBJ1-2; 7 bases are shared with TRBD1. Trimming cost V 6 bases and J 2 bases; bases outside gene matches: 6. The CDR3 is 14 residues long. Germline values: CDR1 MNHEY, CDR2 SMNVEV (reference sequence). CDR3 protein: CASRRTGQNYGYTF. The CDR3, as DNA: TGTGCCAGCAGACGGACGGGACAGAACTATGGCTACACCTTC.